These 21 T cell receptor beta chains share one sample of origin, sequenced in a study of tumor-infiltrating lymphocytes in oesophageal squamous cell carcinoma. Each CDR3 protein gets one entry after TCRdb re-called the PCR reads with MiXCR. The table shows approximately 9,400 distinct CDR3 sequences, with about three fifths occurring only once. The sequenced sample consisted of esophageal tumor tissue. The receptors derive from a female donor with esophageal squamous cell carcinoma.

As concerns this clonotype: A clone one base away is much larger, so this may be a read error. CDR3 DNA: TGTGCCAGCACTTTTAGGGGGGGAGAGACCCAGTACTTC. It yields the protein CASTFRGGETQYF. V usage is TRBV7-2 and J usage is TRBJ2-1; D might be TRBD2 (7 bases). The closer fit of TRBJ2-5 to the DNA end suggests the J call may be wrong. Germline CDR1 reads SGHTA; CDR2 reads FQGNSA. The CDR3 has 13 residues.

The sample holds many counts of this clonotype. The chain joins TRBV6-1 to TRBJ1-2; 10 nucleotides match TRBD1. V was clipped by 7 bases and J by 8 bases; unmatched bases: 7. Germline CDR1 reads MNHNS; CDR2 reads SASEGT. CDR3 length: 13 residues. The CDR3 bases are TGTGCCAGCACCCCCCGGACAGGGGGGGGCTACACCTTC. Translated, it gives CASTPRTGGGYTF.

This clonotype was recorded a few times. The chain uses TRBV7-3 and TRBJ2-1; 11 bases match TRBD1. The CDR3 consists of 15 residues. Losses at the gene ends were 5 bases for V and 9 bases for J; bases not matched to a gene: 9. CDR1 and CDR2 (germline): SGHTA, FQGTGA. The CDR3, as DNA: TGTGCCAGCAGCGCCGGACAGGGGGCGATCTCTGAGCAGTTCTTC. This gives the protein CASSAGQGAISEQFF. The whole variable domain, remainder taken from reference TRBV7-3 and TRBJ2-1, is GAGVSQTPSNKVTEKGKYVELRCDPISGHTALYWYRQSLGQGPEFLIYFQGTGAADDSGLPNDRFFAVRPEGSVSTLKIQRTERGDSAVYLCASSAGQGAISEQFFGPGTRLTVL.

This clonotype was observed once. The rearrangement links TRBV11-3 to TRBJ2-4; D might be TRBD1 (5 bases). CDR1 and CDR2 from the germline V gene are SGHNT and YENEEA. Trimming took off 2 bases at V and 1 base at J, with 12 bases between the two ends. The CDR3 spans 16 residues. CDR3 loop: CASSLSQGLAKNIQYF. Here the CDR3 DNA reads TGTGCCAGCAGCTTATCGCAGGGTTTGGCCAAAAACATTCAGTACTTC.

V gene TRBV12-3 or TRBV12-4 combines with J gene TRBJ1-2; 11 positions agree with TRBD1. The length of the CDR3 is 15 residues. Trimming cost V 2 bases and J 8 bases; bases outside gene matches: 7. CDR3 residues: CASSLPGQGVYGYTF. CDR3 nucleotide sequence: TGTGCCAGCAGTTTACCGGGACAGGGGGTCTACGGCTACACCTTC.

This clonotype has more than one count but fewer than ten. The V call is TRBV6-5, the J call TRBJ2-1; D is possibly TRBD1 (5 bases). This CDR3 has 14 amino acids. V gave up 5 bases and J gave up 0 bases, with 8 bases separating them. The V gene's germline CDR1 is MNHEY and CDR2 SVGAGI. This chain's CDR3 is CASSRTSSYNEQFF. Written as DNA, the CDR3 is TGTGCCAGCAGTCGGACAAGCTCCTACAATGAGCAGTTCTTC.

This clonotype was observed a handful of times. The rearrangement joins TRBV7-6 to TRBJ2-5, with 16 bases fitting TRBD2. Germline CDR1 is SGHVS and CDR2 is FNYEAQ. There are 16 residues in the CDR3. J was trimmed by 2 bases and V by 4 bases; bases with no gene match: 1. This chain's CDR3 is CASSSGLAGGQETQYF. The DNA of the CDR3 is TGTGCCAGCAGCTCGGGACTAGCGGGAGGGCAAGAGACCCAGTACTTC.

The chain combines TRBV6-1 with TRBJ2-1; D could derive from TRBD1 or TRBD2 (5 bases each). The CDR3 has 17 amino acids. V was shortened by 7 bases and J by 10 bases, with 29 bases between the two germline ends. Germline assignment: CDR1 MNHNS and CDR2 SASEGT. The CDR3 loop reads CASKAGFHGAASYEQFF. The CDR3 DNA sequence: TGTGCCAGCAAGGCAGGGTTCCACGGAGCGGCCTCCTACGAGCAGTTCTTC.

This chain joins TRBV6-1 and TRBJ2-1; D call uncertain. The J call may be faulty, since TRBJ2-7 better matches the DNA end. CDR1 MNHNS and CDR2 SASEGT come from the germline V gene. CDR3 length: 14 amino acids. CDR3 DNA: TGTGCCAGCAGTGAACCGAACACGGCCTACGAGCAGTACTTC. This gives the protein CASSEPNTAYEQYF.

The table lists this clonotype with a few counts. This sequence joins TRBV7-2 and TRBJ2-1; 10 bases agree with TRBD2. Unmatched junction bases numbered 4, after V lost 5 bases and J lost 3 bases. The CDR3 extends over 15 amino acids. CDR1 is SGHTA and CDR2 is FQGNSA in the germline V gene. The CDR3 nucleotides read TGTGCCAGCAGCGATACTAGCGGGAACTACAATGAGCAGTTCTTC. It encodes CASSDTSGNYNEQFF.

Here the CDR3 DNA reads TGTGCCAGCAGCTTAGTTGGGTGGGGGGGCTTCGAGCAGTACTTC. Its translation is CASSLVGWGGFEQYF. The chain carries TRBV7-8 and TRBJ2-4; tentatively, D is TRBD2 (7 bases). Near its end, the DNA agrees better with TRBJ2-7, so the J call may be wrong. The CDR3 runs 15 residues. Germline V lookup: CDR1 SGHVS, CDR2 FQNEAQ.

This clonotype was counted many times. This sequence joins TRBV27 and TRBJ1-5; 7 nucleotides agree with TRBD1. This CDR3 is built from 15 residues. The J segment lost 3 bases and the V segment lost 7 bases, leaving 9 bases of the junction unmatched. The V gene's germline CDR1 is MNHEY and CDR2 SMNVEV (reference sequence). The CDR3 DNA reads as TGTGCCAGCAAATTGGACAGGTCCGACAATCAGCCCCAGCATTTT. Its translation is CASKLDRSDNQPQHF.

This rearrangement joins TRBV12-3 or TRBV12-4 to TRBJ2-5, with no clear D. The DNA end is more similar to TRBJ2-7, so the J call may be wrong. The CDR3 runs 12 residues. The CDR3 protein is CASSFAAYEQYF. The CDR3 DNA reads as TGTGCCAGCAGCTTCGCGGCTTACGAGCAGTACTTC.

The CDR3, as DNA: TGTGCCAGCAGCCCCACAGGGGGATTATACGAGCAGTACTTC. This codes for CASSPTGGLYEQYF. The chain links TRBV7-3 to TRBJ2-1; TRBD1 matches at 8 bases. The tail of the sequence fits TRBJ2-7 better, so the J call may be wrong. There are 14 residues in the CDR3. Looked up from germline, CDR1 is SGHTA and CDR2 is FQGTGA.

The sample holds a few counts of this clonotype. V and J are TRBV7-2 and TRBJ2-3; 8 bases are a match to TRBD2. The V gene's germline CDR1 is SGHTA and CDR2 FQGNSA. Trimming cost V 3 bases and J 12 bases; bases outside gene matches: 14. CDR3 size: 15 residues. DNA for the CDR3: TGTGCCAGCAGCTTTATTAGCGGGACTCAAGAGACCCAGTATTTT. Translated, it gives CASSFISGTQETQYF.

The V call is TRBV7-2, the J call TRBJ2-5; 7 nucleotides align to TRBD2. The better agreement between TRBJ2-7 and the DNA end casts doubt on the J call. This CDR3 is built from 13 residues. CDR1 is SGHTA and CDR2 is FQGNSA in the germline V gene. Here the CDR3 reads CASSAVGGGEQYF. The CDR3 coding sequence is TGTGCCAGCAGCGCTGTTGGGGGGGGCGAGCAGTACTTC.

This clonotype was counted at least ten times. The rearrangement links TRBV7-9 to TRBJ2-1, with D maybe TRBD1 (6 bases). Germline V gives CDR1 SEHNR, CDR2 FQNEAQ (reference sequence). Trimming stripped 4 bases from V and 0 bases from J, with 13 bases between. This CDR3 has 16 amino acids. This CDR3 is CASSSWTVSSYNEQFF. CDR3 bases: TGTGCCAGCAGCTCCTGGACAGTGAGCTCCTACAATGAGCAGTTCTTC.

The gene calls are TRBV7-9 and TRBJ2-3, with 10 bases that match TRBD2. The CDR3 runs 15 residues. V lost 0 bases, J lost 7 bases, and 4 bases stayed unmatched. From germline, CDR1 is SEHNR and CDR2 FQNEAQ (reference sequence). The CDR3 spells CASSLASSGSYTQYF. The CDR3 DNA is TGTGCCAGCAGCTTAGCGTCTAGCGGGAGTTATACGCAGTATTTT.

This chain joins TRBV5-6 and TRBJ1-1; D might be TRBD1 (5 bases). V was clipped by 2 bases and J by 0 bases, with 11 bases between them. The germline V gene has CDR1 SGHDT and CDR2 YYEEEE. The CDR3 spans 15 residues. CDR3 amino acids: CASSLQPGMNTEAFF. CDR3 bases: TGTGCCAGCAGCTTACAACCAGGGATGAACACTGAAGCTTTCTTT.

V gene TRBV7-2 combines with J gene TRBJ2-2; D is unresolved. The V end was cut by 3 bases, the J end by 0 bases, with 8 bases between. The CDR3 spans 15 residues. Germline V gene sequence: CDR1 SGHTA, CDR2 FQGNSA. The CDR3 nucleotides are TGTGCCAGCAGCTTCGGTAGCTCGAACACCGGGGAGCTGTTTTTT. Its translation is CASSFGSSNTGELFF.

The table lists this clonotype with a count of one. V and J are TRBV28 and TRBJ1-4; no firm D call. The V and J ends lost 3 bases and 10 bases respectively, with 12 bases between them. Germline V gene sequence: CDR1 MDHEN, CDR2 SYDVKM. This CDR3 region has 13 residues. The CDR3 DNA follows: TGTGCCAGCAGTTTCGTCCGGAAGGGAAAACTGTTTTTT. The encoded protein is CASSFVRKGKLFF.